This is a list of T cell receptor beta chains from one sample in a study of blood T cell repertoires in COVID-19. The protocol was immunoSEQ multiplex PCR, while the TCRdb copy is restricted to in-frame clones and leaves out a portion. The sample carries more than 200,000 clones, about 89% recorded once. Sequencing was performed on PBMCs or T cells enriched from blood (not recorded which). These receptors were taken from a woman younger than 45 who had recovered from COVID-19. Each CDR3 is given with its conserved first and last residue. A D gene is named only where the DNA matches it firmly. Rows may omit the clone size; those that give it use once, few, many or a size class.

CASSSSNDRDYGYTF | TGCGCCAGCAGCAGCTCCAATGACAGGGACTATGGCTACACCTTC | TRBV5-1 | TRBD1 | TRBJ1-2 | .
CASGLDSLNTEAFF | TGTGCTAGTGGTTTGGATTCCTTGAACACTGAAGCTTTCTTT | TRBV12-5 | . | TRBJ1-1 | .
CASSLNAGADEAFF | TGCGCCAGCAGCTTGAACGCAGGGGCTGACGAAGCTTTCTTT | TRBV5-1 | . | TRBJ1-1 | .
CASSPPSGYEQYF | TGTGCCAGCTCACCACCTTCAGGGTACGAGCAGTACTTC | TRBV18 | . | TRBJ2-7 | .
CASRQAGFKPQHF | TGTGCCAGCAGGCAGGCAGGGTTCAAGCCCCAGCATTTT | TRBV12-3/TRBV12-4 | . | TRBJ1-5 | .
CASSQDVTGNTGELFF | TGCGCCAGCAGCCAAGATGTGACAGGGAACACCGGGGAGCTGTTTTTT | TRBV4-3 | . | TRBJ2-2 | .
CASHTGQGYTEAFF | TGTGCCAGCCACACGGGACAGGGATACACTGAAGCTTTCTTT | TRBV6-5 | TRBD1 | TRBJ1-1 | .
CASSADSHSNQPQHF | TGTGCCAGCAGTGCGGACAGCCATAGCAATCAGCCCCAGCATTTT | TRBV28 | . | TRBJ1-5 | .
CASSIEFRGYNGYTF | TGTGCCAGTAGTATTGAATTCAGGGGGTATAATGGCTACACCTTC | TRBV19 | TRBD1 | TRBJ1-2 | .
CASTPLGQGQNTEAFF | TGTGCCAGCACCCCACTGGGGCAGGGACAGAACACTGAAGCTTTCTTT | TRBV9 | . | TRBJ1-1 | .
CASSPRDRAQTEAFF | TGTGCCAGCAGCCCTCGTGACAGGGCCCAAACTGAAGCTTTCTTT | TRBV3-1/TRBV3-2 | TRBD1 | TRBJ1-1 | .
CASSYSAGDTDTQYF | TGTGCCAGCAGTTACTCCGCGGGAGACACAGATACGCAGTATTTT | TRBV6-2/TRBV6-3 | TRBD2 | TRBJ2-3 | .
CASSKKIAGGQTGELFF | TGTGCCAGCAGCAAAAAGATAGCGGGAGGGCAGACCGGGGAGCTGTTTTTT | TRBV7-3 | TRBD2 | TRBJ2-2 | .
CASSLGEGGSGNTIYF | TGTGCCAGCAGTTTAGGGGAGGGAGGCTCTGGAAACACCATATATTTT | TRBV28 | . | TRBJ1-3 | .
CASSTGGYGNTIYF | TGTGCCAGCAGTACAGGTGGTTATGGAAACACCATATATTTT | TRBV28 | . | TRBJ1-3 | few
CATGTGLGGYTF | TGTGCCACCGGGACAGGGCTAGGGGGCTACACCTTC | TRBV24-1 | TRBD1 | TRBJ1-2 | .
CASSPEVVAEAFF | TGTGCCAGCTCACCCGAGGTCGTGGCTGAAGCTTTCTTT | TRBV18 | . | TRBJ1-1 | .
CASSSARRKLFF | TGTGCCAGCAGCTCTGCCCGTCGGAAACTGTTTTTT | TRBV7-9 | . | TRBJ1-4 | .
CASSRQRDANEQYF | TGTGCCAGCTCACGGCAGCGCGACGCTAACGAGCAGTACTTC | TRBV18 | . | TRBJ2-7 | .
CAWGRGQGSPLHF | TGTGCCTGGGGCAGGGGGCAAGGTTCACCCCTCCACTTT | TRBV30 | TRBD1 | TRBJ1-6 | .
CAIRGTSGNNEQFF | TGTGCCATCAGAGGGACTAGCGGGAATAATGAGCAGTTCTTC | TRBV10-3 | TRBD2 | TRBJ2-1 | .
CASSAPGQTNEKLFF | TGTGCCAGCAGTGCCCCGGGACAGACTAATGAAAAACTGTTTTTT | TRBV28 | TRBD1 | TRBJ1-4 | .
CASSIENRAHEQYF | TGTGCCAGTAGTATAGAAAACAGGGCCCACGAGCAGTACTTC | TRBV19 | . | TRBJ2-7 | .
CASSQILLAGSWDTQYF | TGCGCCAGCAGCCAAATCTTATTAGCGGGATCGTGGGATACGCAGTATTTT | TRBV4-3 | TRBD2 | TRBJ2-3 | .
CASSQLASGVYYEQYF | TGTGCCAGTAGTCAACTAGCGTCGGGGGTATACTACGAGCAGTACTTC | TRBV19 | TRBD2 | TRBJ2-7 | .
CASSQGRERFYEQYF | TGCGCCAGCAGCCAAGGGAGGGAGAGGTTCTACGAGCAGTACTTC | TRBV4-3 | . | TRBJ2-7 | .
CASTRYEELQETQYF | TGCGCCAGCACCCGGTACGAGGAGCTACAAGAGACCCAGTACTTC | TRBV5-1 | . | TRBJ2-5 | .
CASSRLAGGRTTGELFF | TGTGCCAGCAGCCGACTAGCGGGAGGCCGAACCACCGGGGAGCTGTTTTTT | TRBV3-1/TRBV3-2 | TRBD2 | TRBJ2-2 | .
CASRRLAGGSGTDTQYF | TGTGCCAGCAGGAGACTAGCGGGAGGCAGTGGCACAGATACGCAGTATTTT | TRBV27 | TRBD2 | TRBJ2-3 | .
CASSLSGEVSEKLFF | TGTGCCAGCAGCTTGTCGGGGGAAGTTAGTGAAAAACTGTTTTTT | TRBV5-4 | . | TRBJ1-4 | .
CATLTSGTYEQYF | TGTGCCACCCTGACTAGCGGTACCTACGAGCAGTACTTC | TRBV6-5 | TRBD2 | TRBJ2-7 | .
CASSLRMVTEAFF | TGTGCCAGCAGCCTCAGAATGGTCACTGAAGCTTTCTTT | TRBV7-9 | . | TRBJ1-1 | .
CASSLGAGHEAFF | TGTGCCAGCAGCTTAGGGGCAGGGCATGAAGCTTTCTTT | TRBV7-2 | . | TRBJ1-1 | .
CASSQGRNSNQPQHF | TGTGCCAGCAGCCAAGGGCGGAATAGCAATCAGCCCCAGCATTTT | TRBV3-1/TRBV3-2 | . | TRBJ1-5 | .
CASSWRGSPLHF | TGTGCCAGCAGCTGGAGGGGTTCACCCCTCCACTTT | TRBV28 | . | TRBJ1-6 | once
CASSHGESMVYEQYF | TGTGCCAGCAGCCACGGGGAGTCGATGGTCTACGAGCAGTACTTC | TRBV3-1/TRBV3-2 | . | TRBJ2-7 | .
CASSPGTGDTEAFF | TGTGCCAGCTCACCCGGGACAGGGGACACTGAAGCTTTCTTT | TRBV18 | TRBD1 | TRBJ1-1 | .
CASNDIQGARSPLHF | TGTGCCAGTAACGACATCCAGGGGGCTCGATCACCCCTCCACTTT | TRBV19 | TRBD1 | TRBJ1-6 | .
CASSYSPLNSPLHF | TGTGCCAGCAGTTACTCTCCCCTTAATTCACCCCTCCACTTT | TRBV6-5 | . | TRBJ1-6 | .
CASSFGQGAEAFF | TGTGCCAGCAGCTTCGGGCAGGGGGCTGAAGCTTTCTTT | TRBV7-9 | TRBD1 | TRBJ1-1 | once
CASSALAGPYNEQFF | TGTGCCAGCAGTGCACTAGCGGGACCCTACAATGAGCAGTTCTTC | TRBV28 | TRBD2 | TRBJ2-1 | .
CASSQVRARGISPLHF | TGCGCCAGCAGCCAAGTTCGAGCCAGGGGGATTTCACCCCTCCACTTT | TRBV4-1 | TRBD1 | TRBJ1-6 | .
CASSVEVGAYEQYF | TGTGCCAGCAGCGTAGAGGTGGGAGCCTACGAGCAGTACTTC | TRBV9 | . | TRBJ2-7 | .
CAWSLFRQGPLLNYGYTF | TGTGCCTGGAGTCTCTTTCGACAGGGCCCCCTCCTAAACTATGGCTACACCTTC | TRBV30 | TRBD1 | TRBJ1-2 | .
CASSEPRADTEAFF | TGTGCCAGCAGTGAACCCAGGGCGGACACTGAAGCTTTCTTT | TRBV6-1 | . | TRBJ1-1 | .
CASSFSGRGSYNEQFF | TGTGCCAGCAGTTTTAGCGGGAGAGGCTCCTACAATGAGCAGTTCTTC | TRBV27 | TRBD2 | TRBJ2-1 | .
CAWGHPTTRTDTQYF | TGTGCCTGGGGACACCCGACAACCCGCACAGATACGCAGTATTTT | TRBV30 | . | TRBJ2-3 | .
CASSSIRTAYNEQFF | TGTGCCAGCAGCTCTATTCGGACAGCGTACAATGAGCAGTTCTTC | TRBV7-9 | . | TRBJ2-1 | .
CASSLAVTEAFF | TGTGCCAGCAGCTTGGCGGTCACTGAAGCTTTCTTT | TRBV5-4 | . | TRBJ1-1 | .
CAGVRDRGGEKLFF | TGTGCCGGAGTCAGGGACAGGGGCGGTGAAAAACTGTTTTTT | TRBV2 | TRBD1 | TRBJ1-4 | .
CASSPSALTDTQYF | TGTGCCAGCTCACCATCAGCGCTCACAGATACGCAGTATTTT | TRBV18 | . | TRBJ2-3 | .